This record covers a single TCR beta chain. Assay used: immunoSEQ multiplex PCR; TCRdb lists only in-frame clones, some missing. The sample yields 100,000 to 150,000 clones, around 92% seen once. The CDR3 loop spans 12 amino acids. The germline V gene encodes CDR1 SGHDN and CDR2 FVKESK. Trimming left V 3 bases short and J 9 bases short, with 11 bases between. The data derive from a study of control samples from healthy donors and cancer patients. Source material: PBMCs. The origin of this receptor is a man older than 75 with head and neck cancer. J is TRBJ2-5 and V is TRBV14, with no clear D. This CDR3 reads CASSHQLGPQYF. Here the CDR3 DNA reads TGTGCCAGCAGCCACCAACTTGGGCCCCAGTACTTC.